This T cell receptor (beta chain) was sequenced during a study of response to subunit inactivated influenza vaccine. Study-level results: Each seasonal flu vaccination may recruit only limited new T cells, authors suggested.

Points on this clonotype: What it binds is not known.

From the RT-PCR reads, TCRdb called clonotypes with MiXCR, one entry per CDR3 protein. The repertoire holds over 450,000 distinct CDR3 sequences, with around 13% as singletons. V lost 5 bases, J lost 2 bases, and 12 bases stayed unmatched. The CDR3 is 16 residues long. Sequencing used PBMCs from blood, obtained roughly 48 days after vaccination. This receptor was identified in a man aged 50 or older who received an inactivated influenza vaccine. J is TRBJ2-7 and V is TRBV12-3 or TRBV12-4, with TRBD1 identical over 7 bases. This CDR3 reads CASSSSDRDRAYEQYF. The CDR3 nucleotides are TGTGCCAGCAGTAGCTCAGACCGGGACAGAGCCTACGAGCAGTACTTC.